This T cell receptor beta chain is from a study of control samples from healthy donors and cancer patients. CDR1 and CDR2 from the germline V gene are LGHNT and FRNRAP. V shed 7 bases and J shed 0 bases, with 10 bases lying between them. The CDR3 totals 13 residues. The method was immunoSEQ multiplex PCR; TCRdb's version includes in-frame clones alone and lacks a portion of them. This sample has approximately 84,000 clones; approximately 78% occur once, and the top ten carry about 9.8%. Sample: blood. The V gene is TRBV12-5, the J gene TRBJ2-7; D gene unclear. The source is a woman aged 55 to 70 in good health. The CDR3 sequence: CASEGFSSYEQYF. The CDR3 region has the DNA TGTGCTAGTGAAGGGTTTAGCTCCTACGAGCAGTACTTC.